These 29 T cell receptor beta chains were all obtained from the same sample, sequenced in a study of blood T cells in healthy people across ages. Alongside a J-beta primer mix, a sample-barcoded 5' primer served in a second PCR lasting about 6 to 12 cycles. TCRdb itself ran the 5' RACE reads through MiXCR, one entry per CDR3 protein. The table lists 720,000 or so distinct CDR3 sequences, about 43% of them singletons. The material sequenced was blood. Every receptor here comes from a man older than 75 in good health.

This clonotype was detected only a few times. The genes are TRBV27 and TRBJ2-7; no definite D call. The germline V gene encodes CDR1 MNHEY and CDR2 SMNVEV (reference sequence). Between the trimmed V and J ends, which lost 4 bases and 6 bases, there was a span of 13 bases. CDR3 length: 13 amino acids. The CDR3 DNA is TGTGCCAGCAGTTCGGAGCAGACGCCCGAGCAGTACTTC. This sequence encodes CASSSEQTPEQYF.

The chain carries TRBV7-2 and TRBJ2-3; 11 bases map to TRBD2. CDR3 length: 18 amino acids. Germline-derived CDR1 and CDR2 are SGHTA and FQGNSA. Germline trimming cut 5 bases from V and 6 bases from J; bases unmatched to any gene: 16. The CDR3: CASSPRVSSGGQLDTQYF. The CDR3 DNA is TGTGCCAGCAGCCCCCGTGTGTCTAGCGGGGGGCAGCTGGATACGCAGTATTTT.

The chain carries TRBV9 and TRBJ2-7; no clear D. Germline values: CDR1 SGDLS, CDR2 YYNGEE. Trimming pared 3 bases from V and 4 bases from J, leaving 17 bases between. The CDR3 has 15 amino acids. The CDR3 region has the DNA TGTGCCAGCAGCGCCCGAGACACGGTCGGGTACGAGCAGTACTTC. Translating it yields CASSARDTVGYEQYF.

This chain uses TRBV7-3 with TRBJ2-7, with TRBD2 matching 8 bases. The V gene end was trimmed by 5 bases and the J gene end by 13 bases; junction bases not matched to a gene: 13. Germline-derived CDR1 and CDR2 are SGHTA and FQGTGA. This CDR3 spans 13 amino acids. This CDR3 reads CASSPLAGGTHYF. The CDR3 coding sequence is TGTGCCAGCAGCCCGCTAGCGGGTGGGACCCATTACTTC.

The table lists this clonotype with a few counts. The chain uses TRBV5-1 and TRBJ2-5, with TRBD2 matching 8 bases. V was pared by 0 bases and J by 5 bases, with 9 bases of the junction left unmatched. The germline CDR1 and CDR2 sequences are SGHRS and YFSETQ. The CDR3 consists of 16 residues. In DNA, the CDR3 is TGCGCCAGCAGCTTGGCCGGCGGGAGGACATGGGAGACCCAGTACTTC. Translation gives CASSLAGGRTWETQYF.

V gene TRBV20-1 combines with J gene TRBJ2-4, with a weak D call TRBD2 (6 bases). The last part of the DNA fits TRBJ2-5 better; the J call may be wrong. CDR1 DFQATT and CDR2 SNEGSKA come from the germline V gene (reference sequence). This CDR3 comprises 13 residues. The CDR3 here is CSARGGVKETQYF. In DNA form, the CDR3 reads TGCAGTGCTAGGGGGGGTGTCAAAGAGACCCAGTACTTC.

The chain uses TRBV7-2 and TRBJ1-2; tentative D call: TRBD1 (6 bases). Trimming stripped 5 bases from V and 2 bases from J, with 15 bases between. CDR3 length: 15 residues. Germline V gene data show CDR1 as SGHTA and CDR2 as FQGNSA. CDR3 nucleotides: TGTGCCAGCAGCCCAGAGGGCAGGGGAAACTATGGCTACACCTTC. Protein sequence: CASSPEGRGNYGYTF.

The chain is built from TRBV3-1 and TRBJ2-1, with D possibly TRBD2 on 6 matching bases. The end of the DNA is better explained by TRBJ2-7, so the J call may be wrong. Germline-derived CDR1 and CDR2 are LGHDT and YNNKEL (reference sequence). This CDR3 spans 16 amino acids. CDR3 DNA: TGTGCCAGCAGCCAATCGCCCCTGAGACTAGACTACGAGCAGTACTTC. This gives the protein CASSQSPLRLDYEQYF.

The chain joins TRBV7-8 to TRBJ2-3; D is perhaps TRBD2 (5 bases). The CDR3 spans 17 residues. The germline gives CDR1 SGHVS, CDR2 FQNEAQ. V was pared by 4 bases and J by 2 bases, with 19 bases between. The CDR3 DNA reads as TGTGCCAGCAGCTCTACTAGGGTAGGGCGAAACACAGATACGCAGTATTTT. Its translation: CASSSTRVGRNTDTQYF.

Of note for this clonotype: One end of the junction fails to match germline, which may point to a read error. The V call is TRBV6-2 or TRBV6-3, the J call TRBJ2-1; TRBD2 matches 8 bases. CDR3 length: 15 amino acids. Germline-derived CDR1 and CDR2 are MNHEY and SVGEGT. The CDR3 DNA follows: TGTGCCCGCAGTTTAGCGGGACTTCACTACAATGAGCAGTTCTTC. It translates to CARSLAGLHYNEQFF.

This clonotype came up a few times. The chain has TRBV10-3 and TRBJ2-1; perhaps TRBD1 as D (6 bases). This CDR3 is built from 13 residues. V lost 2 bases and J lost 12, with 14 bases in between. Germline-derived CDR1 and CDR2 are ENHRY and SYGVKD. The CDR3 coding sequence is TGTGCCATCAGTGAGAGGGGACAAGCTGGGCAGTTCTTC. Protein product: CAISERGQAGQFF.

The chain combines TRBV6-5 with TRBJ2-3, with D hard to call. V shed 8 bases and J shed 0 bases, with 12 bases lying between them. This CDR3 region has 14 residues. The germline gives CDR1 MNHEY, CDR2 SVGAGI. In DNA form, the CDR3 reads TGTGCCAGCGGCCAGTGGTCTAGCACAGATACGCAGTATTTT. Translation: CASGQWSSTDTQYF.

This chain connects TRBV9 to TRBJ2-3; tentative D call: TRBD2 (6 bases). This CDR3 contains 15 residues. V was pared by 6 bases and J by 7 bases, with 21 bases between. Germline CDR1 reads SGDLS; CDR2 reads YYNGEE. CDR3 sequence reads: CASNPEGEGGHTQYF. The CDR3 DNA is TGTGCCAGCAACCCGGAGGGAGAGGGCGGACATACGCAGTATTTT.

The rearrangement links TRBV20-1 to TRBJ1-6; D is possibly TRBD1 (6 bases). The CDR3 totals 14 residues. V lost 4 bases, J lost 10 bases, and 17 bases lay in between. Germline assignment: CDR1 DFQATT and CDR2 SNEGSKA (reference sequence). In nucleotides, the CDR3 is TGCAGTGCTAATCCGGCGGGGGCTCGGTCACCCCTCCACTTT. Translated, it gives CSANPAGARSPLHF.

CDR3 sequence reads: CASSSSGRPQETQFF. The DNA of the CDR3 is TGTGCCAGCAGTTCTAGCGGGAGGCCGCAAGAGACCCAGTTCTTC. The V gene is TRBV12-3 or TRBV12-4, the J gene TRBJ2-5; 11 nucleotides match TRBD2. The J call may be mistaken, given a closer DNA end match to TRBJ2-1. The CDR3 is 15 amino acids.

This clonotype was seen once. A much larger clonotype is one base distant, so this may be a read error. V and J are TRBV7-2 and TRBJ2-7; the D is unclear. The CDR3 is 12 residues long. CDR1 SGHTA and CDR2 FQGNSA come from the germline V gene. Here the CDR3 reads CAGSPGSYEQYF. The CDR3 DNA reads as TGTGCCGGCAGCCCCGGGTCCTACGAGCAGTACTTC.

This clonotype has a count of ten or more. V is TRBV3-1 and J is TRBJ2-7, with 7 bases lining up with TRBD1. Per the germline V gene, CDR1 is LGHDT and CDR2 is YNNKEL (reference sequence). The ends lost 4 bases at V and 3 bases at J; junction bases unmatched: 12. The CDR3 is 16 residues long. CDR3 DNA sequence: TGTGCCAGCAGCCCATACGGGCGGCAGGGGGACTACGAGCAGTACTTC. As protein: CASSPYGRQGDYEQYF.

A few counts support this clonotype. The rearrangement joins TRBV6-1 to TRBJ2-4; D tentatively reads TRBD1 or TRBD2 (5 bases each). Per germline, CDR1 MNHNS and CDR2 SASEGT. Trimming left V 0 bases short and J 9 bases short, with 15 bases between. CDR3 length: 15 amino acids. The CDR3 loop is CASSEAGPRLGIQYF. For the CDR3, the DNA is TGTGCCAGCAGTGAAGCGGGACCAAGGCTTGGCATTCAGTACTTC.

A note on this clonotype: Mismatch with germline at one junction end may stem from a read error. The CDR3 here is CASSLSGSGTDEHFF. In DNA, the CDR3 is TGTGCCAGCAGCTTGTCCGGGTCAGGGACGGATGAGCACTTCTTC. V is TRBV7-3 and J is TRBJ2-1, with D perhaps being TRBD1 or TRBD2 (5 bases each). This CDR3 is 15 amino acids long. The V gene's germline CDR1 is SGHTA and CDR2 FQGTGA.

In nucleotides, the CDR3 is TGCGCCAGCGGAAGGCGCGGGAGATACGAGATCCAAGAGACCCAGTACTTC. It specifies CASGRRGRYEIQETQYF. The genes are TRBV10-2 and TRBJ2-5; 7 bases map to TRBD2. CDR1 WSHSY and CDR2 SAAADI come from the germline V gene. The CDR3 contains 17 residues. V trimming: 8 bases; J trimming: 1 base; junction bases outside the gene matches: 16.

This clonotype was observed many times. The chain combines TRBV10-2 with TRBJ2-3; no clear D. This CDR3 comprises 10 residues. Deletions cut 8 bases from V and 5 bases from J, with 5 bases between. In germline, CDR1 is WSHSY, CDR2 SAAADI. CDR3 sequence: CASGVDTQYF. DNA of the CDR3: TGCGCCAGCGGGGTAGATACGCAGTATTTT.

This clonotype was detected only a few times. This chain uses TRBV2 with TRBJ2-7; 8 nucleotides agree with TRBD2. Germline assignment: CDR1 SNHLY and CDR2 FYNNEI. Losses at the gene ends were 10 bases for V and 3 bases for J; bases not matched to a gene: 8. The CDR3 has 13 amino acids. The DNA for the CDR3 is TGTGCCACCTACACTAGCGGCCACTACGAGCAGTACTTC. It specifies CATYTSGHYEQYF. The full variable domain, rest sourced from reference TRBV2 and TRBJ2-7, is EPEVTQTPSHQVTQMGQEVILRCVPISNHLYFYWYRQILGQKVEFLVSFYNNEISEKSEIFDDQFSVERPDGSNFTLKIRSTKLEDSAMYFCATYTSGHYEQYFGPGTRLTVT.

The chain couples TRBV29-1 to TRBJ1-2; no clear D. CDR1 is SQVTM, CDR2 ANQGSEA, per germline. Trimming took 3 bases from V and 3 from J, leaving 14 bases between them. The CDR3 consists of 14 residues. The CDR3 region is CSVDLASGDYGYTF. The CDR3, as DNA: TGCAGCGTTGATCTGGCCAGCGGGGACTATGGCTACACCTTC.

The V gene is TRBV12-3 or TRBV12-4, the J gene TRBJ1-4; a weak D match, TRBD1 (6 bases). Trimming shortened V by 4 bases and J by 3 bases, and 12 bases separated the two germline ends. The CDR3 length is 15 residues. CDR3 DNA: TGTGCCAGCAGTTCCCTGAGGGGGGCTAATGAAAAACTGTTTTTT. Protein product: CASSSLRGANEKLFF.

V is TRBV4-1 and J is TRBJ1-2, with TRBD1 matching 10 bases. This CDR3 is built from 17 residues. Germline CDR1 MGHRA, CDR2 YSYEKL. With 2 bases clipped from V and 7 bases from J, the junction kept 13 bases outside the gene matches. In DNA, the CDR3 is TGCGCCAGCAGCCAACCGATGTCGACAGGGGGCGCGAGTGGCTACACCTTC. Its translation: CASSQPMSTGGASGYTF.

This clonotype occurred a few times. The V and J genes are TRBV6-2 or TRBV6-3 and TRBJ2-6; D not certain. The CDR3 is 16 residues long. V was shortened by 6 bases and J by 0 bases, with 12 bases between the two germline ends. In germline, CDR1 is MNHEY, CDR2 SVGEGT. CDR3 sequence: CASSWLPGSGANVLTF. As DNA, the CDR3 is TGTGCCAGCAGCTGGCTTCCAGGCTCTGGGGCCAACGTCCTGACTTTC.

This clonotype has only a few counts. The CDR3 DNA follows: TGTGCCAGCAAAGGGACAGGGTGGCAAGAGACCCAGTACTTC. It codes for CASKGTGWQETQYF. The chain links TRBV3-1 to TRBJ2-5, with 9 bases matching TRBD1. CDR3 length: 14 amino acids. V lost 7 bases to trimming and J lost 2 bases; unmatched junction nucleotides: 5. Per the germline V gene, CDR1 is LGHDT and CDR2 is YNNKEL (reference sequence).

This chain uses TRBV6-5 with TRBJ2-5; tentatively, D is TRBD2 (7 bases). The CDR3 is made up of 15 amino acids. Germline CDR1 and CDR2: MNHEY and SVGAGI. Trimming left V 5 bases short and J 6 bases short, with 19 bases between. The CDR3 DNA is TGTGCCAGCAGTCAGGAGGGGGGGCCGGGACAGACCCAGTACTTC. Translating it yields CASSQEGGPGQTQYF.

Written as DNA, the CDR3 is TGTGCCAGTATGACAAAACAGCCAAGCTCCTACAATGAGCAGTTCTTC. Translating gives CASMTKQPSSYNEQFF. This rearrangement joins TRBV6-2 or TRBV6-3 to TRBJ2-1; D not resolved. V lost 9 bases and J lost 0, with 18 bases in between. Germline values: CDR1 MNHEY, CDR2 SVGEGT. CDR3 length: 16 amino acids.